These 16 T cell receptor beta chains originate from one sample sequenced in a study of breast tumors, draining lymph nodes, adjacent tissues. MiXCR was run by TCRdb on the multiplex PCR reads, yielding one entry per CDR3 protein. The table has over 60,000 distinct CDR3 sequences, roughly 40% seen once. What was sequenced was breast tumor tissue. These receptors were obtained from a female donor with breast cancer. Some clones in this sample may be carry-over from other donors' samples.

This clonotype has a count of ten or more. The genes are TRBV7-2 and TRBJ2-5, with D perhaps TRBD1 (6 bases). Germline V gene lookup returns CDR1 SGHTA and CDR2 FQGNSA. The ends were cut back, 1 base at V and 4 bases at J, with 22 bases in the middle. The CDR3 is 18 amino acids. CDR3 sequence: CASSLGPWTAVAIETQYF. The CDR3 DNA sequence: TGTGCCAGCAGCTTAGGTCCCTGGACAGCAGTTGCGATAGAGACCCAGTACTTC.

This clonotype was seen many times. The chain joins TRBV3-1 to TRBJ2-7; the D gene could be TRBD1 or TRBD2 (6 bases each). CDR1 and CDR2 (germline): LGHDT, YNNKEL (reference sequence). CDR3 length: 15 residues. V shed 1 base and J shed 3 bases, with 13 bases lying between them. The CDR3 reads CASSQGSGALYEQYF. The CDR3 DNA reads TGTGCCAGCAGCCAAGGTTCGGGGGCCCTCTACGAGCAGTACTTC.

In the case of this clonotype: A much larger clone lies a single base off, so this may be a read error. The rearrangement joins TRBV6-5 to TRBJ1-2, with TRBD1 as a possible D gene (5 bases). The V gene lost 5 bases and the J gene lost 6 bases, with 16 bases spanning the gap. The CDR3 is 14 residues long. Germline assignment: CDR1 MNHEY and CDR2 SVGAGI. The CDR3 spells CASSHLGVTDGYTF. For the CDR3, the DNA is TGTGCCAGCAGTCACTTGGGGGTTACCGATGGCTACACCTTC.

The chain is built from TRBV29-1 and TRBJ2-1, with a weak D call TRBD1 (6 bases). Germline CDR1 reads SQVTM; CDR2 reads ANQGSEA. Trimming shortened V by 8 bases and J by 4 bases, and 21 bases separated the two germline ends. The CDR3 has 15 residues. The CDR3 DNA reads TGCAGCTCCCCGTTGGGACAAGCTGGTTACAATGAGCAGTTCTTC. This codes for CSSPLGQAGYNEQFF.

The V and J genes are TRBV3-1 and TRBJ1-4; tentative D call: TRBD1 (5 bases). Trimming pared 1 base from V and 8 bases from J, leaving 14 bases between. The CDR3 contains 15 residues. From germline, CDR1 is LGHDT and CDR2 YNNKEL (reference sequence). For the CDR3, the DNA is TGTGCCAGCAGCCAAGCCTACGGGGGAGGAGAAAAACTGTTTTTT. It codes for CASSQAYGGGEKLFF.

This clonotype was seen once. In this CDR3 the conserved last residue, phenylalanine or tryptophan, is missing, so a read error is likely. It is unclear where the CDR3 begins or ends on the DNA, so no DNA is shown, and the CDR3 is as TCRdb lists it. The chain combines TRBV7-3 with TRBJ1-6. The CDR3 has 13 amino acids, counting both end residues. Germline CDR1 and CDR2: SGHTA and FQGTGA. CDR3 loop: CASSLGARLAGEG.

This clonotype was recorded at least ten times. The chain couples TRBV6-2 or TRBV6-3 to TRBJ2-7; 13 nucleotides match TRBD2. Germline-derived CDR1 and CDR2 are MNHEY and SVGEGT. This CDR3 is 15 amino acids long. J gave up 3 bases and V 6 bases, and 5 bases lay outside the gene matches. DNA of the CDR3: TGTGCCAGCAGCGGACTAGCGGGGGCCTACTACGAGCAGTACTTC. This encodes CASSGLAGAYYEQYF.

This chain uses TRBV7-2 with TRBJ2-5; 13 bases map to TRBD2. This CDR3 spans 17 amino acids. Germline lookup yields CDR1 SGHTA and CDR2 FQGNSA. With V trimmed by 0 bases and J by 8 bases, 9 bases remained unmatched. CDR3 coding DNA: TGTGCCAGCAGCTTAGCTGCGCCGGGACTAGCGGGGACAACCCAGTACTTC. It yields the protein CASSLAAPGLAGTTQYF.

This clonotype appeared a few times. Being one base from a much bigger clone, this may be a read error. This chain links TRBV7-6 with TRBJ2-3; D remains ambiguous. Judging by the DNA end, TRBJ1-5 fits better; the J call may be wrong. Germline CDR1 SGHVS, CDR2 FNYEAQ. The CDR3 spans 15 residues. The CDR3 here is CASSLTGSHTDTQHF. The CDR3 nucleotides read TGTGCCAGCAGCTTAACCGGGTCGCACACAGATACGCAGCATTTT.

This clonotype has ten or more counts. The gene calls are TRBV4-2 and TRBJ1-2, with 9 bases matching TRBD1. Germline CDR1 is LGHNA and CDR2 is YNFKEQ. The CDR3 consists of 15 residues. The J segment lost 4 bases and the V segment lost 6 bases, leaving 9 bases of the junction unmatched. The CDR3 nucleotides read TGTGCCAGCAGTCGGACAGGGGAGAGGGGCTATGGCTACACCTTC. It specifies CASSRTGERGYGYTF.

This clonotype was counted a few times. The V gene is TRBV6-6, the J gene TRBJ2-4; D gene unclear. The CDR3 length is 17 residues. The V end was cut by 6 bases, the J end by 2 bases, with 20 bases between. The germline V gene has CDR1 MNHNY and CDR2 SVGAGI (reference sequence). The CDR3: CASSQTSERAPKNIQYF. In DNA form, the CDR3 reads TGTGCCAGCAGCCAGACGTCGGAGAGAGCCCCCAAAAACATTCAGTACTTC.

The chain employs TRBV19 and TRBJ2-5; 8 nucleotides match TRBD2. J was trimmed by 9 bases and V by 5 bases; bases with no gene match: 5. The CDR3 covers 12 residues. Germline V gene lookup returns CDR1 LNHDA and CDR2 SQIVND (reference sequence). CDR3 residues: CASSPQAGAQYF. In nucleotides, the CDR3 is TGTGCCAGTAGTCCACAAGCGGGGGCCCAGTACTTC.

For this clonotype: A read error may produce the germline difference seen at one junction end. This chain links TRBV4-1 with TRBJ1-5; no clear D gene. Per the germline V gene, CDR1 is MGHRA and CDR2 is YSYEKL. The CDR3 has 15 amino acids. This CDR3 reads CASSQDVRSNQPQHF. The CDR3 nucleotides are TGTGCCAGCAGCCAAGATGTCCGTAGCAATCAGCCCCAGCATTTT.

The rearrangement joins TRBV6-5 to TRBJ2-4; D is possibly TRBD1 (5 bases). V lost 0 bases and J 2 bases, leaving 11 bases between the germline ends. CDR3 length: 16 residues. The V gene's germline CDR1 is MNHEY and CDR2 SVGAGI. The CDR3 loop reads CASSYSRKGTKNIQYF. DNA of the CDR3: TGTGCCAGCAGTTACTCGAGAAAGGGGACCAAAAACATTCAGTACTTC.

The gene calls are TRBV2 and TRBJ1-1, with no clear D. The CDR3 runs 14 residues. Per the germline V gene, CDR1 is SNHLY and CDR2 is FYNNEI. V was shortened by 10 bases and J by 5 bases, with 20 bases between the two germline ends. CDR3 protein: CATHYDAEGTEAFF. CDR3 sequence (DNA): TGTGCCACCCATTACGATGCTGAGGGAACTGAAGCTTTCTTT.

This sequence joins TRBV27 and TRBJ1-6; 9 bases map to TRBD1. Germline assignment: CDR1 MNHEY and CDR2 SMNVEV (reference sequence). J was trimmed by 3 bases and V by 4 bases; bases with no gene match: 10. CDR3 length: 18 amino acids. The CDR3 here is CASSWGTGTGYYNSPLHF. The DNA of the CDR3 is TGTGCCAGCAGTTGGGGGACCGGGACAGGGTACTATAATTCACCCCTCCACTTT.